A single TCR beta chain is shown here with its context. TCRdb reprocessed the reads with MiXCR, giving one entry per CDR3 protein. The sample carries 200,000 to 300,000 distinct CDR3 sequences, roughly 15% recorded once. This sample is part of a study of T cell repertoires in cytomegalovirus infection. This CDR3 spans 14 amino acids. Germline V gene lookup returns CDR1 MDHEN and CDR2 SYDVKM. What was sequenced was PBMCs. The clonotype comes from a human donor in good health (CMV status not recorded). Some clones in this sample may be carry-over from other donors' samples. The chain recombines TRBV28 with TRBJ2-3, with D maybe TRBD1 (5 bases). Gene TRBJ1-5 matches the end of the DNA better, so the J call may be wrong. The CDR3 nucleotides read TGTGCCAGCAGTTCCCCAGGGTCCACAGATACGCAGCATTTT. Protein sequence: CASSSPGSTDTQHF.